Reported below is one TCR beta chain. The junction and the germline gene differ at one end; a read error may be behind it. The sample comes from a study of cytomegalovirus exposure and HLA in healthy donors. For the study at large: The 95 million to 120 million unique TCR beta sequences, from some 170 million T cells, were found by an earlier analysis.

Researchers ran the PCR with 60 Vbeta and 13 Jbeta primers. Produced via immunoSEQ multiplex PCR; TCRdb's table is partial and in-frame only. The sample holds about 93,000 clones, approximately 64% seen once. The sequenced sample was PBMCs. The sequence came from a boy younger than 18 in good health and CMV-seropositive.

As DNA, the CDR3 is TGTGTCAGCACAGTTTTGACTGAAGCTTTCTTT. Translation gives CVSTVLTEAFF. The chain employs TRBV25-1 and TRBJ1-1; the D is unclear. The germline V gene has CDR1 MGHDK and CDR2 SYGVNS. The CDR3 is 11 residues long.